The 29 T cell receptor beta chains reported below all come from one sample, sequenced in a study of T cell responses to AZD1222 COVID-19 vaccine. Only in-frame clones appear in the TCRdb table, and some are missing; sequencing was by immunoSEQ multiplex PCR. This sample has about 180,000 clones; more than 75% occur once, and the top ten carry about 25%. This specimen was peripheral blood, taken 28 days after the second AZD1222 dose. The receptors stem from an adult who received the AZD1222 COVID-19 vaccine.

The chain uses TRBV3-1 (or the pseudogene TRBV3-2) and TRBJ2-1; D is perhaps TRBD1 (6 bases). With 1 base removed from V and 5 bases from J, the gap between germline ends came to 15 bases. CDR1 is LGHDT, CDR2 YNNKEL, per germline (reference sequence). The CDR3 spans 16 residues. The CDR3 loop is CASSQAPGTFDNEQFF. The DNA of the CDR3 is TGTGCCAGCAGCCAAGCCCCCGGGACATTTGACAATGAGCAGTTCTTC.

V is TRBV19 and J is TRBJ1-1; 7 bases align to TRBD1. V lost 2 bases, J lost 7 bases, and 4 bases stayed unmatched. The CDR3 runs to 13 residues. The germline V gene has CDR1 LNHDA and CDR2 SQIVND (reference sequence). The CDR3 nucleotides are TGTGCCAGTAGTATATGGGACAGCCATGAAGCTTTCTTT. It codes for CASSIWDSHEAFF.

A single count supports this clone. The chain is built from TRBV3-1 (or the pseudogene TRBV3-2) and TRBJ1-6, with D possibly TRBD1 on 5 matching bases. This CDR3 comprises 15 residues. CDR1 LGHDT and CDR2 YNNKEL come from the germline V gene (reference sequence). Trimming left V 1 base short and J 7 bases short, with 11 bases between. Written as DNA, the CDR3 is TGTGCCAGCAGCCAAGGGGGGACTCGAAATTCACCCCTCCACTTT. This sequence encodes CASSQGGTRNSPLHF.

The V and J genes are TRBV20-1 and TRBJ2-7; D may be TRBD2 (5 bases). The CDR3 is made up of 11 amino acids. The V end lost 6 bases, the J end lost 5 bases, and 11 bases lay between the germline ends. CDR1 and CDR2 (germline): DFQATT, SNEGSKA (reference sequence). CDR3 sequence: CSAPRGNEQYF. The CDR3 nucleotides read TGCAGTGCCCCACGGGGAAACGAGCAGTACTTC.

The chain links TRBV27 to TRBJ2-5, with D possibly matching TRBD2 (5 bases). The CDR3 totals 14 residues. The V end was cut by 3 bases, the J end by 0 bases, with 8 bases between. Germline CDR1 is MNHEY and CDR2 is SMNVEV (reference sequence). CDR3 sequence: CASSFSGYQETQYF. The CDR3 region has the DNA TGTGCCAGCAGTTTCTCGGGGTACCAAGAGACCCAGTACTTC.

The chain couples TRBV1 to TRBJ1-1; no DNA check was done on the table's D call, TRBD1. TRBV1 is tagged as a pseudogene. This CDR3 region has 17 residues. The CDR3: CTSSQGSFQGLNTEAFF. CDR3 in DNA: TGCACCAGCAGCCAAGGCTCATTCCAGGGGTTGAACACTGAAGCTTTCTTT.

The J gene is TRBJ1-2, the V gene TRBV9; 9 bases align to TRBD1. Germline V gene lookup returns CDR1 SGDLS and CDR2 YYNGEE. This CDR3 comprises 17 residues. J was trimmed by 8 bases and V by 3 bases; bases with no gene match: 17. The CDR3: CASSGTGTGSFSGGYTF. CDR3 DNA sequence: TGTGCCAGCAGCGGGACCGGGACAGGGTCCTTTTCGGGGGGCTACACCTTC.

The chain links TRBV27 to TRBJ2-2; D is perhaps TRBD2 (5 bases). V lost 5 bases and J lost 4, with 17 bases in between. This CDR3 is 16 amino acids long. Germline loops: CDR1 MNHEY, CDR2 SMNVEV (reference sequence). As DNA, the CDR3 is TGTGCCAGCAGTCTCCGTACTCCGGGAAGCACCGGGGAGCTGTTTTTT. Its protein product is CASSLRTPGSTGELFF.

The CDR3 coding sequence is TGTGCCAGCAGCGATGACTCCCCCCGAGAGACCCAGTACTTC. It yields the protein CASSDDSPRETQYF. The chain combines TRBV7-9 with TRBJ2-5; D not certain. This CDR3 is 14 amino acids long. Germline V gene lookup returns CDR1 SEHNR and CDR2 FQNEAQ (reference sequence). V lost 5 bases to trimming and J lost 4 bases, with 14 bases between them.

The genes are TRBV5-8 and TRBJ1-4, with a tentative D call TRBD1 (6 bases). Trimming took off 5 bases at V and 0 bases at J, with 14 bases between the two ends. This CDR3 is 16 amino acids long. Germline assignment: CDR1 SGHTS and CDR2 YDEGEE. The CDR3 sequence is CASRATGDPTNEKLFF. The CDR3 DNA reads TGTGCCAGCAGGGCGACAGGCGACCCAACTAATGAAAAACTGTTTTTT.

The V gene is TRBV30, the J gene TRBJ2-1; tentatively, D is TRBD1 (5 bases). The CDR3 spans 13 residues. The germline V gene has CDR1 GTSNPN and CDR2 SVGIG (reference sequence). Trimming removed 5 bases at V and 2 bases at J, with 10 bases between. DNA of the CDR3: TGTGCCTGGGCCGGACAACCCTACAATGAGCAGTTCTTC. It specifies CAWAGQPYNEQFF.

This chain joins TRBV4-3 and TRBJ1-6; D ambiguous. CDR3 length: 13 amino acids. CDR1 LGHNA and CDR2 YSLEER come from the germline V gene. The ends were cut back, 3 bases at V and 5 bases at J, with 5 bases in the middle. CDR3 amino acids: CASSQANNSPLHF. CDR3 in DNA: TGCGCCAGCAGCCAGGCAAATAATTCACCCCTCCACTTT.

This sequence joins TRBV5-1 and TRBJ1-2; D remains ambiguous. Germline lookup yields CDR1 SGHRS and CDR2 YFSETQ. This CDR3 is 12 amino acids long. V gave up 4 bases and J gave up 8 bases, with 12 bases separating them. In nucleotides, the CDR3 is TGCGCCAGCAGCAGCGGGCTGGGGGGCTACACCTTC. Its translation is CASSSGLGGYTF. The variable domain in full, completed from reference TRBV5-1 and TRBJ1-2, reads KAGVTQTPRYLIKTRGQQVTLSCSPISGHRSVSWYQQTPGQGLQFLFEYFSETQRNKGNFPGRFSGRQFSNSRSEMNVSTLELGDSALYLCASSSGLGGYTFGSGTRLTVV.

In this sample, this clone turned up once. This chain uses TRBV3-1 (or the pseudogene TRBV3-2) with TRBJ2-5; maybe TRBD2 (7 bases). The CDR3 contains 16 residues. Germline CDR1 reads LGHDT; CDR2 reads YNNKEL (reference sequence). Trimming removed 3 bases at V and 5 bases at J, with 19 bases between. The CDR3 here is CASSQTVGGGAETQYF. The CDR3 nucleotides are TGTGCCAGCAGCCAGACCGTCGGCGGGGGCGCGGAGACCCAGTACTTC.

The chain has TRBV6-2 or TRBV6-3 and TRBJ2-5, with 7 bases identical to TRBD2. Germline-derived CDR1 and CDR2 are MNHEY and SVGEGT. V gave up 2 bases and J gave up 4 bases; unmatched junction bases: 7. This CDR3 has 15 amino acids. The CDR3 sequence is CASSYLSGRLETQYF. The DNA of the CDR3 is TGTGCCAGCAGTTACCTCTCCGGGAGGTTAGAGACCCAGTACTTC.

The J gene is TRBJ2-4, the V gene TRBV19, with D perhaps matching TRBD1 or TRBD2 (6 bases each). CDR1 is LNHDA and CDR2 is SQIVND in the germline V gene (reference sequence). The CDR3 runs 16 residues. Trimming removed 7 bases from V and 0 bases from J, with 16 bases in between. The CDR3 spells CASKGGPGEAKNIQYF. The CDR3 DNA is TGTGCCAGTAAAGGGGGGCCCGGGGAAGCCAAAAACATTCAGTACTTC.

This clone was seen just once. This chain connects TRBV5-1 to TRBJ2-7; TRBD1 matches at 10 bases. Per the germline V gene, CDR1 is SGHRS and CDR2 is YFSETQ. Trimming removed 4 bases from V and 3 bases from J; junction bases left unmatched: 7. This CDR3 has 15 residues. The CDR3 sequence: CASSLPTGGLYEQYF. DNA for the CDR3: TGCGCCAGCAGCCTTCCGACAGGGGGCCTCTACGAGCAGTACTTC.

The chain is built from TRBV28 and TRBJ2-2; TRBD2 agrees at 7 bases. V dropped 3 bases and J dropped 1; count of bases not matched to a gene: 11. CDR3 length equals 18 residues. Germline V gene sequence: CDR1 MDHEN, CDR2 SYDVKM. The CDR3 bases are TGTGCCAGCAGTTTCGTGGTTCGGGGCGGGAGGAACACCGGGGAGCTGTTTTTT. The encoded protein is CASSFVVRGGRNTGELFF. The variable domain in full, with the rest retrieved from reference TRBV28 and TRBJ2-2, is DVKVTQSSRYLVKRTGEKVFLECVQDMDHENMFWYRQDPGLGLRLIYFSYDVKMKEKGDIPEGYSVSREKKERFSLILESASTNQTSMYLCASSFVVRGGRNTGELFFGEGSRLTVL.

The chain combines TRBV3-1 (or the pseudogene TRBV3-2) with TRBJ1-1, with unresolved D. CDR1 is LGHDT and CDR2 is YNNKEL in the germline V gene (reference sequence). The CDR3 runs to 12 residues. Trimming took 1 base from V and 6 from J, leaving 6 bases between them. The CDR3 nucleotides are TGTGCCAGCAGCCAAGGAGGACCTGAAGCTTTCTTT. Translating gives CASSQGGPEAFF.

This CDR3 is CASSVDGGSITYNEQFF. The DNA of the CDR3 is TGTGCCAGCAGCGTAGATGGCGGGAGTATCACCTACAATGAGCAGTTCTTC. The chain joins TRBV9 to TRBJ2-1; the match to TRBD2 covers 7 bases. CDR1 is SGDLS and CDR2 is YYNGEE in the germline V gene. After removal of 0 bases from V and 2 bases from J, the junction contained 8 bases not matched to a gene. This CDR3 comprises 17 residues. The full variable domain, rest sourced from reference TRBV9 and TRBJ2-1, is DSGVTQTPKHLITATGQRVTLRCSPRSGDLSVYWYQQSLDQGLQFLIQYYNGEERAKGNILERFSAQQFPDLHSELNLSSLELGDSALYFCASSVDGGSITYNEQFFGPGTRLTVL.

The V and J genes are TRBV20-1 and TRBJ2-1; 11 bases are shared with TRBD2. The germline V gene has CDR1 DFQATT and CDR2 SNEGSKA (reference sequence). J gave up 3 bases and V 3 bases, and 4 bases lay outside the gene matches. This CDR3 spans 15 amino acids. CDR3 region: CSASGLAGGYNEQFF. Here the CDR3 DNA reads TGCAGTGCTAGTGGTCTAGCGGGAGGCTACAATGAGCAGTTCTTC.

The chain is built from TRBV10-3 and TRBJ2-4; TRBD1 aligns across 8 bases. This CDR3 region has 16 residues. Germline V gene data show CDR1 as ENHRY and CDR2 as SYGVKD. The ends lost 4 bases at V and 0 bases at J; junction bases unmatched: 5. This chain's CDR3 is CAISVGQGLAKNIQYF. The CDR3 nucleotides read TGTGCCATCAGTGTAGGACAGGGCTTAGCCAAAAACATTCAGTACTTC.

Regarding this clone: The same CDR3 is also encoded by other DNA sequences in this sample. V is TRBV7-9 and J is TRBJ1-5; no firm D call. V gave up 0 bases and J gave up 0 bases, with 3 bases separating them. The CDR3 is made up of 14 amino acids. Germline V gene data show CDR1 as SEHNR and CDR2 as FQNEAQ (reference sequence). The chain's CDR3 is CASSLAGSNQPQHF. CDR3 bases: TGTGCCAGCAGCTTAGCTGGTAGCAATCAGCCCCAGCATTTT.

This clone appeared once. The rearrangement uses TRBV4-2 and TRBJ2-6; D perhaps matches TRBD1 (6 bases). Germline V CDR1 and CDR2: LGHNA, YNFKEQ. V was shortened by 4 bases and J by 4 bases, with 11 bases between the two germline ends. The CDR3 is 15 residues long. The CDR3 is CASSPQGTGANVLTF. CDR3 nucleotides: TGTGCCAGCAGCCCCCAGGGGACCGGGGCCAACGTCCTGACTTTC.

The chain is built from TRBV4-3 and TRBJ1-1, with no clear D. The CDR3 consists of 13 residues. V shed 0 bases and J shed 8 bases, with 10 bases lying between them. Germline V CDR1 and CDR2: LGHNA, YSLEER. The CDR3 here is CASSQERAWEAFF. The DNA of the CDR3 is TGCGCCAGCAGCCAAGAGAGGGCGTGGGAAGCTTTCTTT.

The rearrangement joins TRBV7-2 to TRBJ2-1; no firm D call. Trimming took off 1 base at V and 4 bases at J, with 14 bases between the two ends. CDR3 length: 16 amino acids. Germline V lookup: CDR1 SGHTA, CDR2 FQGNSA. Here the CDR3 DNA reads TGTGCCAGCAGCTTAGGACCAGGCGGACGTTACAATGAGCAGTTCTTC. This codes for CASSLGPGGRYNEQFF.

CDR3 sequence reads: CASSVATGTGLAYEQYF. Here the CDR3 DNA reads TGTGCCAGCAGCGTAGCTACGGGGACAGGACTCGCCTACGAGCAGTACTTC. The chain is built from TRBV9 and TRBJ2-7, with 8 bases that match TRBD1. Germline assignment: CDR1 SGDLS and CDR2 YYNGEE. Trimming at V came to 0 bases and at J to 2 bases, leaving 10 bases not matched to a gene. The CDR3 extends over 17 amino acids.

The rearrangement uses TRBV7-2 and TRBJ2-7, with 11 positions matching TRBD1. The CDR3 consists of 15 residues. V was clipped by 7 bases and J by 2 bases; unmatched bases: 7. Germline CDR1 is SGHTA and CDR2 is FQGNSA. The CDR3 nucleotides read TGTGCCAGCAACACAGGGGACAGGGGGGCCTACGAGCAGTACTTC. Translation gives CASNTGDRGAYEQYF.

This chain links TRBV7-2 with TRBJ2-1, with D perhaps TRBD2 (7 bases). Germline assignment: CDR1 SGHTA and CDR2 FQGNSA. This CDR3 comprises 12 residues. V was clipped by 8 bases and J by 10 bases, with 15 bases between them. The DNA of the CDR3 is TGTGCCAGCTCGTACGGGGGGCCAGAGCAGTTCTTC. The encoded protein is CASSYGGPEQFF.